Presented here are 14 T cell receptor beta chains from one specimen sequenced in a study of blood T cell repertoires in COVID-19. Only in-frame clones appear in the TCRdb table, and some are missing; sequencing was by immunoSEQ multiplex PCR. Of 190,000 or so clones in the sample, around 87% were seen once. What was sequenced was peripheral blood. The source of these receptors is a man aged 35 to 55 with active or convalescent COVID-19.

This rearrangement joins TRBV18 to TRBJ1-5, with D possibly being TRBD1 (6 bases). V was cut by 6 bases and J by 5 bases, with 8 bases left in between. Looked up from germline, CDR1 is KGHSH and CDR2 is LQKENI. This CDR3 has 12 amino acids. This chain's CDR3 is CASSKGDQPQHF. DNA for the CDR3: TGTGCCAGCTCTAAGGGGGATCAGCCCCAGCATTTT.

The rearrangement uses TRBV7-3 and TRBJ2-7, with TRBD2 identical over 8 bases. With 2 bases clipped from V and 2 bases from J, the junction kept 8 bases outside the gene matches. The germline CDR1 and CDR2 sequences are SGHTA and FQGTGA. The CDR3 contains 16 residues. This CDR3 reads CASSLLPAGGTYEQYF. The CDR3 DNA reads as TGTGCCAGCAGCTTACTTCCTGCGGGGGGTACCTACGAGCAGTACTTC.

This clone was seen only a few times. The V gene is TRBV12-3 or TRBV12-4, the J gene TRBJ1-3, with D uncertain. This CDR3 spans 12 amino acids. V lost 5 bases and J 4 bases, leaving 6 bases between the germline ends. The CDR3 coding sequence is TGTGCCAGCAGTAAGACAGGAAACACCATATATTTT. This translates into CASSKTGNTIYF.

The rearrangement joins TRBV5-1 to TRBJ2-7; perhaps TRBD2 as D (5 bases). Germline lookup yields CDR1 SGHRS and CDR2 YFSETQ. The CDR3 is 13 amino acids. V lost 0 bases and J 9 bases, leaving 13 bases between the germline ends. The DNA of the CDR3 is TGCGCCAGCAGCTTGGTGGCGGACTTTAGGCAGTACTTC. As protein: CASSLVADFRQYF.

This chain joins TRBV12-3 or TRBV12-4 and TRBJ2-7; the D gene is possibly TRBD1 (5 bases). There are 12 residues in the CDR3. V was cut by 8 bases and J by 2 bases, with 10 bases left in between. CDR3: CASEGEAYEQYF. The CDR3 nucleotides are TGTGCCAGCGAAGGGGAAGCCTACGAGCAGTACTTC.

The V call is TRBV3-1 (or the pseudogene TRBV3-2), the J call TRBJ1-1; D is perhaps TRBD1 (5 bases). The CDR3 consists of 15 residues. V gave up 1 base and J gave up 1 base, with 10 bases separating them. Germline V gene lookup returns CDR1 LGHDT and CDR2 YNNKEL (reference sequence). The CDR3 reads CASSQAGLQNTEAFF. CDR3 nucleotide sequence: TGTGCCAGCAGCCAAGCGGGACTCCAGAACACTGAAGCTTTCTTT.

Of note for this clone: Other DNA sequences in this sample translate to the same CDR3. The J gene is TRBJ2-6, the V gene TRBV10-3, with D perhaps TRBD1 (5 bases). This CDR3 is built from 14 residues. Germline values: CDR1 ENHRY, CDR2 SYGVKD. V lost 10 bases and J 4 bases, leaving 14 bases between the germline ends. This CDR3 is CASGGAWGANVLTF. CDR3 bases: TGTGCCAGCGGTGGGGCGTGGGGGGCCAACGTCCTGACTTTC.

This clone showed up just once. V and J are TRBV7-2 and TRBJ1-2; D is possibly TRBD1 (6 bases). CDR1 and CDR2 from the germline V gene are SGHTA and FQGNSA. CDR3 length: 14 residues. The germline V and J ends were trimmed by 2 bases and 6 bases, with 13 bases remaining between them. The CDR3 protein is CASSLNRDKDGYTF. The CDR3 bases are TGTGCCAGCAGCTTAAACAGGGACAAAGATGGCTACACCTTC.

V gene TRBV7-2 combines with J gene TRBJ1-4; TRBD1 matches 9 bases. Germline trimming cut 5 bases from V and 11 bases from J; bases unmatched to any gene: 6. The CDR3 loop spans 13 amino acids. The germline V gene has CDR1 SGHTA and CDR2 FQGNSA. The CDR3 here is CASSITGGGKLFF. Here the CDR3 DNA reads TGTGCCAGCAGCATCACAGGGGGCGGGAAACTGTTTTTT.

The chain has TRBV4-2 and TRBJ1-1; D perhaps matches TRBD1 (5 bases). CDR1 LGHNA and CDR2 YNFKEQ come from the germline V gene. There are 16 residues in the CDR3. Between the trimmed V and J ends, which lost 1 base and 1 base, there was a span of 13 bases. As DNA, the CDR3 is TGTGCCAGCAGCCAAGGATGGGGCTTGGAGAACACTGAAGCTTTCTTT. Translation: CASSQGWGLENTEAFF.

The rearrangement joins TRBV11-3 to TRBJ1-2, with TRBD1 matching 12 bases. This CDR3 is 16 amino acids long. Per the germline V gene, CDR1 is SGHNT and CDR2 is YENEEA. J was trimmed by 4 bases and V by 6 bases; bases with no gene match: 9. The CDR3 loop reads CASSVGGTGGTYGYTF. CDR3 nucleotides: TGTGCCAGCAGTGTCGGCGGGACAGGGGGCACCTATGGCTACACCTTC.

This clone was found once. The chain carries TRBV19 and TRBJ2-1; 8 nucleotides align to TRBD2. This CDR3 is built from 15 residues. Germline CDR1 is LNHDA and CDR2 is SQIVND (reference sequence). With V trimmed by 6 bases and J by 4 bases, 8 bases remained unmatched. CDR3 nucleotides: TGTGCCAGTAGCCGTCGCCGGGGGGGATACAATGAGCAGTTCTTC. This encodes CASSRRRGGYNEQFF.

The chain is built from TRBV20-1 and TRBJ2-1, with TRBD2 as a possible D gene (5 bases). CDR3 size: 14 residues. Germline V gives CDR1 DFQATT, CDR2 SNEGSKA (reference sequence). V shed 3 bases and J shed 9 bases, with 18 bases lying between them. The chain's CDR3 is CSASPGSSAGEQFF. CDR3 coding DNA: TGCAGTGCTAGTCCGGGATCTTCGGCGGGTGAGCAGTTCTTC.

The gene calls are TRBV27 and TRBJ1-5; D perhaps matches TRBD1 (5 bases). The germline gives CDR1 MNHEY, CDR2 SMNVEV (reference sequence). The CDR3 sequence is 16 residues long. V shed 6 bases and J shed 0 bases, with 15 bases lying between them. CDR3 region: CASSFLGAGSNQPQHF. In DNA form, the CDR3 reads TGTGCCAGCAGCTTCCTTGGGGCCGGTAGCAATCAGCCCCAGCATTTT.